This TCR beta chain was identified during a study of graft-versus-host responses after intestinal transplantation. Study as a whole: Recipients were given multivisceral, liver-intestinal, or isolated intestinal transplants. Each patient got anti-thymocyte globulin induction, then tacrolimus and steroids for around three years.

The CDR3 covers 18 residues. Germline V lookup: CDR1 SGHAT, CDR2 FQNNGV. The V and J ends lost 5 bases and 6 bases, in that order; junction bases with no gene match: 14. The table came from immunoSEQ multiplex PCR; TCRdb's copy has only in-frame clones and leaves some out. Here the sample spans about 43,000 clones, about 95% being singletons. The J gene is TRBJ2-1, the V gene TRBV11-2; 12 bases align to TRBD1. Sequencing used PBMCs, obtained 335 days after intestinal transplant. This TCR derives from a human patient who received an intestinal transplant, so some T cells may come from the graft donor. CDR3 residues: CASSHRDRGLGWANEQFF. The CDR3 DNA sequence: TGTGCCAGCAGCCACCGGGACAGGGGGCTAGGTTGGGCCAATGAGCAGTTCTTC.